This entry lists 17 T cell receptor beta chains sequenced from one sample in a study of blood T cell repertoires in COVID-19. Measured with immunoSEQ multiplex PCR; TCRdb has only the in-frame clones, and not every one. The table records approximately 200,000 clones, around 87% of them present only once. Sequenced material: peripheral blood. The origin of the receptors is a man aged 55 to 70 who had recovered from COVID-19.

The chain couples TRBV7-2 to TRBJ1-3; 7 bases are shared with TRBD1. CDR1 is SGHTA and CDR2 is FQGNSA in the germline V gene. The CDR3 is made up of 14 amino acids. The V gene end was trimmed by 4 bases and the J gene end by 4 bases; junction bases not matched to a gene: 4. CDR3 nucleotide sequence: TGTGCCAGCAGCTCTCCGGGACAGGGAAACACCATATATTTT. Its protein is CASSSPGQGNTIYF.

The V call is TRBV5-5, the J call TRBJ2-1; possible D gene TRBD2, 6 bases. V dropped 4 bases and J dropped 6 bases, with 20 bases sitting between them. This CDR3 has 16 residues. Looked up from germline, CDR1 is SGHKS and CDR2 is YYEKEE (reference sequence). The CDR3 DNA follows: TGTGCCAGCAGCCTAACTCCAACCGGGACTTTCAATGAGCAGTTCTTC. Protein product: CASSLTPTGTFNEQFF.

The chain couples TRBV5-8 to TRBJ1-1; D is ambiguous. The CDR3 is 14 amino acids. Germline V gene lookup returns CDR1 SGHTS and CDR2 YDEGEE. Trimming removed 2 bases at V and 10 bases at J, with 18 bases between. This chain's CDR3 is CASSLRVGLQIAFF. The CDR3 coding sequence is TGTGCCAGCAGCTTAAGGGTCGGACTGCAGATAGCTTTCTTT.

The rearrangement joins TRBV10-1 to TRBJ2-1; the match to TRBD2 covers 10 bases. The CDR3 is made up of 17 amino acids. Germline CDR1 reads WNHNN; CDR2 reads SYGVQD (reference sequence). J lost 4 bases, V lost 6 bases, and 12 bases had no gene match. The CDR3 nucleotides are TGCGCCAGCAGCAGATCCCTAGCGGGAGTCGGGTACAATGAGCAGTTCTTC. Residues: CASSRSLAGVGYNEQFF.

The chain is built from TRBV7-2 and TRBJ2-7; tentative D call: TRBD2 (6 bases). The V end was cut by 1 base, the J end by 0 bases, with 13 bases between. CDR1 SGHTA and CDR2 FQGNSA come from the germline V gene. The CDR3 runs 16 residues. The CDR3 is CASSLGPGLSSYEQYF. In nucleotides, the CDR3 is TGTGCCAGCAGCTTAGGACCGGGACTCAGCTCCTACGAGCAGTACTTC.

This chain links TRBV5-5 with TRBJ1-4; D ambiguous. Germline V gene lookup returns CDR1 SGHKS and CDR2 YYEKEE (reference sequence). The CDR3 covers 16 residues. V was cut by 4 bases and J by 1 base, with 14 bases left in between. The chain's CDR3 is CASSLLPGGTNEKLFF. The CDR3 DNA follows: TGTGCCAGCAGCCTACTACCGGGAGGAACTAATGAAAAACTGTTTTTT. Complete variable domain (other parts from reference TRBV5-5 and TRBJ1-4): DAGVTQSPTHLIKTRGQQVTLRCSPISGHKSVSWYQQVLGQGPQFIFQYYEKEERGRGNFPDRFSARQFPNYSSELNVNALLLGDSALYLCASSLLPGGTNEKLFFGSGTQLSVL.

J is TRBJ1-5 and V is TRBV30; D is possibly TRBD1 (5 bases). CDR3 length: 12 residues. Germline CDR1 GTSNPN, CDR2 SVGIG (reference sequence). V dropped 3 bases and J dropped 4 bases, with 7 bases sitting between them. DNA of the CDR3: TGTGCCTGGAGCAAGGGGAATCAGCCCCAGCATTTT. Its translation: CAWSKGNQPQHF.

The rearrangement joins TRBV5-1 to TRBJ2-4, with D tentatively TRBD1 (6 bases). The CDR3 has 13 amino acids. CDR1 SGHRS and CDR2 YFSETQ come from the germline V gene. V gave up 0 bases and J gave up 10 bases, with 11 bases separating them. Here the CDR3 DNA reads TGCGCCAGCAGCTTGGAAGGGCAGGGGATTCAGTACTTC. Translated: CASSLEGQGIQYF.

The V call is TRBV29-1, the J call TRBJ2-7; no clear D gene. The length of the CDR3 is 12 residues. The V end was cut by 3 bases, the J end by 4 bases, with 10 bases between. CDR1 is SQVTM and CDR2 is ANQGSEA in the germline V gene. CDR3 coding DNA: TGCAGCGTTGAGTCTAGGAAGTACGAGCAGTACTTC. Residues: CSVESRKYEQYF.

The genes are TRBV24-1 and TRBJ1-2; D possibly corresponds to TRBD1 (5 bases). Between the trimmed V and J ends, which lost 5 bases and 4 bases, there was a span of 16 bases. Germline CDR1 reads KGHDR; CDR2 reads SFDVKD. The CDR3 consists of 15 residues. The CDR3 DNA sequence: TGTGCCACCAGTGCCGGGGGAGGACCGCCCTATGGCTACACCTTC. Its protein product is CATSAGGGPPYGYTF.

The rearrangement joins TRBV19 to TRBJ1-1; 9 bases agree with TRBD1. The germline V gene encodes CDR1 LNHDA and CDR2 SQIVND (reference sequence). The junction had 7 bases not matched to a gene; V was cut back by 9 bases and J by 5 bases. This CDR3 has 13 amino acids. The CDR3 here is CASETGGDTEAFF. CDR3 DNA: TGTGCCAGCGAGACAGGGGGTGATACTGAAGCTTTCTTT.

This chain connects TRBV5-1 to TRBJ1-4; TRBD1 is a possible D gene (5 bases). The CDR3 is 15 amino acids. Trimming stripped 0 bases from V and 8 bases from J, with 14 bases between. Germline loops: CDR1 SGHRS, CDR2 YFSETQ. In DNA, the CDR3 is TGCGCCAGCAGCTTGGCCGGATCCCGGGGGGAAAAACTGTTTTTT. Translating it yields CASSLAGSRGEKLFF.

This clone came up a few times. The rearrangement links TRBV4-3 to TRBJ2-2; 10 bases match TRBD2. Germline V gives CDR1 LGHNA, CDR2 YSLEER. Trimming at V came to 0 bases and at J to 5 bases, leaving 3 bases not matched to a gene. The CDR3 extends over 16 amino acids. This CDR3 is CASSQESGGETGELFF. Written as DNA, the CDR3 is TGCGCCAGCAGCCAAGAAAGCGGGGGGGAAACCGGGGAGCTGTTTTTT.

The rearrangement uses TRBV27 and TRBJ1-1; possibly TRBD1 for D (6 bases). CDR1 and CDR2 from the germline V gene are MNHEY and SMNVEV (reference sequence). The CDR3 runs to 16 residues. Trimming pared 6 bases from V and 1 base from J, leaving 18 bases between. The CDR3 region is CASSPRGVQTNTEAFF. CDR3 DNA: TGTGCCAGCAGCCCCAGGGGAGTACAGACGAACACTGAAGCTTTCTTT.

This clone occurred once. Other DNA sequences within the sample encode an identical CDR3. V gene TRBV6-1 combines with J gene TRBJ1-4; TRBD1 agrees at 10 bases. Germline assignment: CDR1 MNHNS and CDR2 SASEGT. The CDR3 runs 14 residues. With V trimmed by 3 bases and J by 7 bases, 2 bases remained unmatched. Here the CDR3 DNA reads TGTGCCAGCAGTGAGGGACAGGGGTTTGAAAAACTGTTTTTT. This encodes CASSEGQGFEKLFF.

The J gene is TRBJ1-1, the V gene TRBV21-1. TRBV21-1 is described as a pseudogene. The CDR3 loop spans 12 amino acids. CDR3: CAREGSNTEAFF. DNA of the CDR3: TGTGCCAGGGAGGGTTCGAACACTGAAGCTTTCTTT.

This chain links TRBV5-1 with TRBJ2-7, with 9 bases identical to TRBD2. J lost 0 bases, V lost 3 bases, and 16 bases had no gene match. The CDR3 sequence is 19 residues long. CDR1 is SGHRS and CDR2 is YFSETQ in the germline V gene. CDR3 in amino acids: CASSSTIPLAGYLSYEQYF. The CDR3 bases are TGCGCCAGCAGCTCTACAATCCCCCTAGCGGGGTATCTCTCCTACGAGCAGTACTTC. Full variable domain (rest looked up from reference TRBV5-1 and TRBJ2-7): KAGVTQTPRYLIKTRGQQVTLSCSPISGHRSVSWYQQTPGQGLQFLFEYFSETQRNKGNFPGRFSGRQFSNSRSEMNVSTLELGDSALYLCASSSTIPLAGYLSYEQYFGPGTRLTVT.